This T cell receptor (beta chain) was sequenced for a study of cytomegalovirus exposure and HLA in healthy donors. The PCR employed 60 Vbeta primers together with 13 Jbeta primers. The table came from immunoSEQ multiplex PCR; TCRdb's copy has only in-frame clones and leaves some out. In the table there are about 190,000 clones, about four fifths of which are singletons. There are 14 residues in the CDR3. Trimming stripped 4 bases from V and 2 bases from J, with 11 bases between. From germline, CDR1 is MNHEY and CDR2 SVGAGI. This receptor was obtained from a middle-aged woman in good health and CMV-seronegative. Sample: PBMCs. The rearrangement links TRBV6-5 to TRBJ1-1, with D uncertain. The CDR3 is CASSSGSLNTEAFF. CDR3 in DNA: TGTGCCAGCAGTTCCGGGTCTCTTAACACTGAAGCTTTCTTT.